This T cell receptor beta chain was retrieved from a study of T cells in Graves' hyperthyroidism and ophthalmopathy. There were TCR beta CDR3 regions amplified from RNA transcripts. The TCR CDR3 was amplified in a first-round RT-PCR using the HTBI primer set. TCRdb re-called the multiplex PCR reads through MiXCR, storing one row per CDR3 protein. The table includes 620,000 or so distinct CDR3 sequences, about 14% detected once. Trimming took 6 bases from V and 9 from J; bases not matched to a gene: 7. The CDR3 totals 15 residues. Looked up from germline, CDR1 is MDHEN and CDR2 is SYDVKM. This clonotype has ten or more counts. The antigen is unknown. Study-level results: Most clonotypes that expanded in the thyroid above 0.001 also showed up in blood.

A Clinical Activity Score of at least 3, a NOSPECS grade of at least 4 and a duration under 3 months were recorded in the ophthalmopathy patients. Extraction of PBMCs used 9 to 10 ml of fresh peripheral blood. The rearrangement links TRBV28 to TRBJ2-1; 14 bases line up with TRBD2. This TCR was recovered from a woman between 50 and 59 years old with Graves' ophthalmopathy. The sample taken for sequencing was blood. In DNA form, the CDR3 reads TGTGCCAGCAGACCCGGGACTAGCGGGAGTAGTGAGCAGTTCTTC. It yields the protein CASRPGTSGSSEQFF.